These T cell receptor beta chains were read from a single sample in a study of T cells in Graves' hyperthyroidism and ophthalmopathy. TCRdb passed the multiplex PCR reads through MiXCR, listing each CDR3 protein once. The data hold hundreds of thousands of distinct CDR3 sequences, with about 15% observed a single time. Sequencing was carried out using blood. These receptors were taken from a man younger than 35 with Graves' ophthalmopathy. Both conserved end residues are part of each CDR3. Fields, in order: V gene, D gene, clone size, J gene, CDR3 protein, CDR3 DNA. The D gene is left open where the match is weak. Not every row has a clone size; where given, it reads once, few, many or a size class.

V: TRBV6-1; D: NA; size: NA; J: TRBJ2-5; CDR3: CASSEGVVGETQCF; DNA: TGTGCCAGCAGTGAAGGAGTCGTTGGAGAGACCCAGTGCTTC
V: TRBV4-1; D: TRBD1; size: NA; J: TRBJ2-7; CDR3: CASSQGDRALYEQYF; DNA: TGCGCCAGCAGCCAAGGGGACAGGGCTCTCTACGAGCAGTACTTC
V: TRBV30; D: TRBD1; size: NA; J: TRBJ1-6; CDR3: CAAQGRNNSPLHF; DNA: TGTGCCGCACAGGGGCGAAACAATTCACCCCTCCACTTT
V: TRBV7-9; D: TRBD1; size: many; J: TRBJ2-4; CDR3: CASSLAARDRGYIQYF; DNA: TGTGCCAGCAGCTTAGCGGCGCGGGACAGGGGTTACATTCAGTACTTC
V: TRBV5-1; D: TRBD1; size: many; J: TRBJ2-5; CDR3: CASSLIRSDRGSWETQYF; DNA: TGCGCCAGCAGCCTCATCCGGTCGGACAGGGGGAGTTGGGAGACCCAGTACTTC
V: TRBV6-1; D: NA; size: many; J: TRBJ1-1; CDR3: CASSVQEENTEAFF; DNA: TGTGCCAGCAGTGTTCAGGAGGAGAACACTGAAGCTTTCTTT
V: TRBV5-8; D: NA; size: few; J: TRBJ2-5; CDR3: CASSLEQALGQETQYF; DNA: TGTGCCAGCAGCTTGGAACAAGCCCTAGGCCAAGAGACCCAGTACTTC
V: TRBV10-2; D: NA; size: many; J: TRBJ2-1; CDR3: CASSESDYNEQFF; DNA: TGCGCCAGCAGTGAGTCGGACTACAATGAGCAGTTCTTC
V: TRBV29-1; D: TRBD1; size: few; J: TRBJ1-4; CDR3: CSVGSGTGLLNEKLFF; DNA: TGCAGCGTTGGCTCCGGGACAGGTTTACTTAATGAAAAACTGTTTTTT
V: TRBV10-3; D: NA; size: NA; J: TRBJ1-4; CDR3: CAITQGVGEKLFF; DNA: TGTGCCATCACACAGGGTGTAGGTGAAAAACTGTTTTTT
V: TRBV5-1; D: TRBD1; size: NA; J: TRBJ1-3; CDR3: CASSLGARGSGNTIYF; DNA: TGCGCCAGCAGCTTGGGGGCCAGGGGGTCGGGAAACACCATATATTTT
V: TRBV6-1; D: NA; size: NA; J: TRBJ2-1; CDR3: CASNIGNSYNEQFF; DNA: TGTGCCAGCAATATTGGCAACTCCTACAATGAGCAGTTCTTC
V: TRBV19; D: NA; size: few; J: TRBJ1-6; CDR3: CATTAGPGRSYNSPLHF; DNA: TGTGCCACCACAGCGGGCCCCGGACGCTCCTATAATTCACCCCTCCACTTT
V: TRBV6-1; D: NA; size: few; J: TRBJ1-5; CDR3: CASSPLPWGNQPQHF; DNA: TGTGCCAGCAGTCCTCTTCCATGGGGAAATCAGCCCCAGCATTTT
V: TRBV27; D: TRBD1; size: many; J: TRBJ1-5; CDR3: CASSFTGQGGNQPQHF; DNA: TGTGCCAGCAGTTTCACCGGACAGGGCGGCAATCAGCCCCAGCATTTT
V: TRBV4-2; D: NA; size: many; J: TRBJ2-3; CDR3: CASSPLEPRTDTQYF; DNA: TGTGCCAGCAGCCCCCTAGAGCCCAGGACAGATACGCAGTATTTT
V: TRBV5-5; D: NA; size: few; J: TRBJ1-1; CDR3: CASSLEHSMNTEAFF; DNA: TGTGCCAGCAGCTTGGAGCACAGCATGAACACTGAAGCTTTCTTT
V: TRBV3-1; D: NA; size: many; J: TRBJ1-2; CDR3: CASSQEQGNYGYTF; DNA: TGTGCCAGCAGCCAAGAGCAGGGTAACTATGGCTACACCTTC
V: TRBV6-1; D: TRBD1; size: many; J: TRBJ2-3; CDR3: CASTGTGTVTPDTQYF; DNA: TGTGCCAGCACCGGAACCGGGACAGTGACACCAGATACGCAGTATTTT
V: TRBV12-3/TRBV12-4; D: TRBD2; size: NA; J: TRBJ2-3; CDR3: CASSLGLAGGKGTDTQYF; DNA: TGTGCCAGCAGTTTGGGGCTAGCGGGGGGAAAAGGCACAGATACGCAGTATTTT
V: TRBV12-3/TRBV12-4; D: NA; size: many; J: TRBJ1-2; CDR3: CASSTSGSYGYTF; DNA: TGTGCCAGCAGCACCTCAGGGAGCTATGGCTACACCTTC
V: TRBV27; D: NA; size: few; J: TRBJ1-3; CDR3: CASSPSASSGNTIYF; DNA: TGTGCCAGCAGCCCGTCGGCCTCCTCTGGAAACACCATATATTTT
V: TRBV12-3/TRBV12-4; D: NA; size: few; J: TRBJ1-1; CDR3: CASSLGRATVTEAFF; DNA: TGTGCCAGCAGTTTAGGGAGAGCCACAGTCACTGAAGCTTTCTTT
V: TRBV27; D: NA; size: many; J: TRBJ2-3; CDR3: CQADTQYF; DNA: TGCCAGGCAGATACGCAGTATTTT
V: TRBV12-3/TRBV12-4; D: NA; size: many; J: TRBJ2-7; CDR3: CASSKELRSYEQYF; DNA: TGTGCCAGCAGTAAGGAACTTCGCTCCTACGAGCAGTACTTC
V: TRBV30; D: NA; size: many; J: TRBJ2-1; CDR3: CAWRAPGSYNEQFF; DNA: TGTGCCTGGAGGGCCCCAGGGAGCTACAATGAGCAGTTCTTC